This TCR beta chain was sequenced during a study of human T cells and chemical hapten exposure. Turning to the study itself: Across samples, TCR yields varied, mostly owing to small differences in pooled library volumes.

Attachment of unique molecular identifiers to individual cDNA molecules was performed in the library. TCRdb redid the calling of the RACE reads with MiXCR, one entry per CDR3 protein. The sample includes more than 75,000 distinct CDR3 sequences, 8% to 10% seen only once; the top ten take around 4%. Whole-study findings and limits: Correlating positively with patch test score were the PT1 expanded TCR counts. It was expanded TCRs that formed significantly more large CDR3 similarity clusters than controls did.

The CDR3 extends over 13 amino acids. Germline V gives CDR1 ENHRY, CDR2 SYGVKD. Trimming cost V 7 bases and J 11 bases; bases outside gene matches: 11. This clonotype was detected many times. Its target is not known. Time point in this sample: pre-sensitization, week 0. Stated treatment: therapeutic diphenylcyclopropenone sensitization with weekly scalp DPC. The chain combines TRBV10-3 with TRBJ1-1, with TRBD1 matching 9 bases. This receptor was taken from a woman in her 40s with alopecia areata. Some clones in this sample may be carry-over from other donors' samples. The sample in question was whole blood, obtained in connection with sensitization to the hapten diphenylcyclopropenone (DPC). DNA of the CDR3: TGTGCCATCACCGAGACAGGGGGGGTGCGGGCTTTCTTT. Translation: CAITETGGVRAFF.